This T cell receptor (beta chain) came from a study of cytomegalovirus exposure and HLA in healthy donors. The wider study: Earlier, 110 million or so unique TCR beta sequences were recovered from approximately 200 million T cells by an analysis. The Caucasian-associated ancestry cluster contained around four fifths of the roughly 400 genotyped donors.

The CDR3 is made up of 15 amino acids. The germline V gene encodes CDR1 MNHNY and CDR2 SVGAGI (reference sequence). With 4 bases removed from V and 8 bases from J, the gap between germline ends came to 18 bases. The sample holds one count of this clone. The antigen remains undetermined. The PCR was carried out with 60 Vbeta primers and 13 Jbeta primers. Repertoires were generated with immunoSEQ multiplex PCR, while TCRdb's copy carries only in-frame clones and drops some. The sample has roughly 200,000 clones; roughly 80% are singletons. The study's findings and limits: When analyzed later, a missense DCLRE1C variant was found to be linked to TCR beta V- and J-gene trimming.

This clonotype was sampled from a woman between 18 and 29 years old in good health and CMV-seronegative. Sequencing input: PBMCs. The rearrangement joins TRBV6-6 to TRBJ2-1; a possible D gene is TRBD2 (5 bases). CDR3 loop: CASSFPGSREYEQFF. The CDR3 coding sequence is TGTGCCAGCAGTTTCCCGGGGTCGCGAGAATATGAGCAGTTCTTC.